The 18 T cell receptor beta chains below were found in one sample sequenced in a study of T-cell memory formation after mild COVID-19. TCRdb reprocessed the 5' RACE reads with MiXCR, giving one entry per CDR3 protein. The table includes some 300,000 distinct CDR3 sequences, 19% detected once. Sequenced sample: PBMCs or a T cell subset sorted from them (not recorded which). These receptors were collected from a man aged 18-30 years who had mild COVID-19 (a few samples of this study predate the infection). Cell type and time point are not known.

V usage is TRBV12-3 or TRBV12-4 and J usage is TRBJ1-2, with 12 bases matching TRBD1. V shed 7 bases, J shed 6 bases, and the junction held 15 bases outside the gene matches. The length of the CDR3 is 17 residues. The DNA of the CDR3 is TGTGCCAGCACTTCCTCACCGGGACAGGGGGCGCCCGATGGCTACACCTTC. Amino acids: CASTSSPGQGAPDGYTF.

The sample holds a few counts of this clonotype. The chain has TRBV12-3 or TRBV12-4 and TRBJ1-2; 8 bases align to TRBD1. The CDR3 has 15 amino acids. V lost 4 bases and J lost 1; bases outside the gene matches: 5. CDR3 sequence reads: CASSYAGGFNYGYTF. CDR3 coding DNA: TGTGCCAGCAGTTACGCAGGGGGCTTTAACTATGGCTACACCTTC.

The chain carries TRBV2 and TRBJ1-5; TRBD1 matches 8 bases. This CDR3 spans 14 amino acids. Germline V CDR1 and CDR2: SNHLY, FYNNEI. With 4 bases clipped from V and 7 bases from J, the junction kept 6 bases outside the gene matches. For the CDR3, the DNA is TGTGCCAGCAGTGGTTCAGGGGGCTTACAGCCCCAGCATTTT. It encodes CASSGSGGLQPQHF.

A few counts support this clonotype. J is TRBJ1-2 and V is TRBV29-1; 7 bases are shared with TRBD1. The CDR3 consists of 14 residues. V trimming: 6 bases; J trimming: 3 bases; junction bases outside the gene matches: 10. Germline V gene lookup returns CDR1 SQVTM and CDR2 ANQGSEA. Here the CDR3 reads CSVAGQPSDYGYTF. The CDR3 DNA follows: TGCAGCGTGGCGGGACAGCCCAGCGACTATGGCTACACCTTC.

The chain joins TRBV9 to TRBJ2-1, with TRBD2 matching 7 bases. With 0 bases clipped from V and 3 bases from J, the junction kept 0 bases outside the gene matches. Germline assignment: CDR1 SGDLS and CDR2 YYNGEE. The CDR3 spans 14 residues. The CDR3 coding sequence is TGTGCCAGCAGCGTAGGGACTAGCTACAATGAGCAGTTCTTC. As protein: CASSVGTSYNEQFF.

The CDR3 sequence: CATSRGPGGADTDTQYF. For the CDR3, the DNA is TGTGCCACCAGCAGAGGGCCCGGGGGGGCCGACACAGATACGCAGTATTTT. The V call is TRBV15, the J call TRBJ2-3, with 8 positions matching TRBD2. Trimming at V came to 1 base and at J to 2 bases, leaving 8 bases not matched to a gene. The CDR3 consists of 17 residues. Per the germline V gene, CDR1 is LNHNV and CDR2 is YYDKDF (reference sequence). Complete variable domain (other parts from reference TRBV15 and TRBJ2-3): DAMVIQNPRYQVTQFGKPVTLSCSQTLNHNVMYWYQQKSSQAPKLLFHYYDKDFNNEADTPDNFQSRRPNTSFCFLDIRSPGLGDTAMYLCATSRGPGGADTDTQYFGPGTRLTVL.

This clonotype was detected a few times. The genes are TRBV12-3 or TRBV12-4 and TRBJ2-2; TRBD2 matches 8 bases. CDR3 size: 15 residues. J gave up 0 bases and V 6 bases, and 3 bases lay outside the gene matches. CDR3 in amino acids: CASSIGGANTGELFF. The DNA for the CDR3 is TGTGCCAGCAGCATCGGGGGGGCGAACACCGGGGAGCTGTTTTTT.

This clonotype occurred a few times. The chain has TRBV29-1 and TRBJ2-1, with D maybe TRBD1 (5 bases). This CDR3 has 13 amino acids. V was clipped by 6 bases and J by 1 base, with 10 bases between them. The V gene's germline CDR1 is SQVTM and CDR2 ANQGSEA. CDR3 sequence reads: CSVQVVSYNEQFF. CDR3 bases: TGCAGCGTACAGGTCGTGTCCTACAATGAGCAGTTCTTC.

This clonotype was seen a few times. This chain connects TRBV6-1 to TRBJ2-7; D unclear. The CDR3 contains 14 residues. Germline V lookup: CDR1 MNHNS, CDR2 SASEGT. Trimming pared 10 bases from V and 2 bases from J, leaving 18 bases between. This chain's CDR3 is CAIGSFFRTYEQYF. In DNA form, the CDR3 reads TGTGCCATAGGTAGTTTTTTTCGAACCTACGAGCAGTACTTC.

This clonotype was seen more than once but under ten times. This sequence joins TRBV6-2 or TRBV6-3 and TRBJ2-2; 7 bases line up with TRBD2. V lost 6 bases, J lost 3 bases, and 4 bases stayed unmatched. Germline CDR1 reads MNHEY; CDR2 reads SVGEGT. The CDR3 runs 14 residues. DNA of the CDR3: TGTGCCAGCAGGTTTCTAGCGGACACCGGGGAGCTGTTTTTT. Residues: CASRFLADTGELFF.

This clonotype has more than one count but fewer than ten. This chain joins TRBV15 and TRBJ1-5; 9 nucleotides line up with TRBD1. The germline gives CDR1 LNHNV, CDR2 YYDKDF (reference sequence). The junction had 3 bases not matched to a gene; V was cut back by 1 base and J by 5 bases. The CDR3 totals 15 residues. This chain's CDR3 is CATSRARTGDQPQHF. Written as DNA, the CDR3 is TGTGCCACCAGCAGAGCGCGGACAGGGGATCAGCCCCAGCATTTT. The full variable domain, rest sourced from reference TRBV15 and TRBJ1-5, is DAMVIQNPRYQVTQFGKPVTLSCSQTLNHNVMYWYQQKSSQAPKLLFHYYDKDFNNEADTPDNFQSRRPNTSFCFLDIRSPGLGDTAMYLCATSRARTGDQPQHFGDGTRLSIL.

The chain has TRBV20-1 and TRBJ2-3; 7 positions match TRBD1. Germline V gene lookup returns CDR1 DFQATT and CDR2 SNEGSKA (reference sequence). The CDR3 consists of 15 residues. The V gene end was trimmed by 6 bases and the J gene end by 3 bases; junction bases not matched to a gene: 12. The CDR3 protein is CSARPGGTWTDTQYF. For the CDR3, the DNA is TGCAGTGCGAGACCAGGGGGTACCTGGACAGATACGCAGTATTTT.

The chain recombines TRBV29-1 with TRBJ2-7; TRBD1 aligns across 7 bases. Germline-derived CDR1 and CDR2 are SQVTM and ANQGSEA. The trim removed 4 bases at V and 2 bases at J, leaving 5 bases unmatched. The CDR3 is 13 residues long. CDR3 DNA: TGCAGCGTTGCGGGGACAGTTACCTACGAGCAGTACTTC. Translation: CSVAGTVTYEQYF.

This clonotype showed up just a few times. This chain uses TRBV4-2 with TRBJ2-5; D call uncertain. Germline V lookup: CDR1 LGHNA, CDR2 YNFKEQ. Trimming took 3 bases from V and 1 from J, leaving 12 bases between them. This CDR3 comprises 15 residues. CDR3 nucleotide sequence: TGTGCCAGCAGCCAGAACCGGGCTAGCCAAGAGACCCAGTACTTC. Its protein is CASSQNRASQETQYF.

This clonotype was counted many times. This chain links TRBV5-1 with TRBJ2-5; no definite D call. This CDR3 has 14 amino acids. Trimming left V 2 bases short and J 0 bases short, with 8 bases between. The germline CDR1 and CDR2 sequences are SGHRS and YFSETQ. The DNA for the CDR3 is TGCGCCAGCAGCTTCGGCGGCTACCAAGAGACCCAGTACTTC. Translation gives CASSFGGYQETQYF. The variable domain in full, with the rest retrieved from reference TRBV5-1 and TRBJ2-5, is KAGVTQTPRYLIKTRGQQVTLSCSPISGHRSVSWYQQTPGQGLQFLFEYFSETQRNKGNFPGRFSGRQFSNSRSEMNVSTLELGDSALYLCASSFGGYQETQYFGPGTRLLVL.

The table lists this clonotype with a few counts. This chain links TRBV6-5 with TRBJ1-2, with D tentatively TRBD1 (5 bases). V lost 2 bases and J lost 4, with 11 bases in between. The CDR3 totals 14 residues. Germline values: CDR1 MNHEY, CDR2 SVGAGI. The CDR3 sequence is CASSYGDGIYGYTF. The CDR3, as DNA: TGTGCCAGCAGTTACGGGGACGGAATCTATGGCTACACCTTC.

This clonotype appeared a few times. This CDR3 is CASSQAGSTERWYGYTF. The CDR3 DNA reads as TGTGCCAGCAGCCAAGCGGGCAGCACCGAACGTTGGTATGGCTACACCTTC. The chain links TRBV14 to TRBJ1-2; D not certain. Looked up from germline, CDR1 is SGHDN and CDR2 is FVKESK. V lost 1 base, J lost 5 bases, and 20 bases lay in between. This CDR3 has 17 residues. Based on the CDR3 plus reference TRBV14 and TRBJ1-2, the full variable domain is EAGVTQFPSHSVIEKGQTVTLRCDPISGHDNLYWYRRVMGKEIKFLLHFVKESKQDESGMPNNRFLAERTGGTYSTLKVQPAELEDSGVYFCASSQAGSTERWYGYTFGSGTRLTVV.

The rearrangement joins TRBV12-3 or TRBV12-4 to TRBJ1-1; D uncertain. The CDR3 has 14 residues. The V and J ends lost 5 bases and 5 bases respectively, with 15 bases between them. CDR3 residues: CASSPHLLGTEAFF. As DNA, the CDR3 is TGTGCCAGCAGTCCCCATCTTTTAGGGACTGAAGCTTTCTTT.